Listed below are T cell receptor beta chains from one sample, sequenced in a study of T cell responses to AZD1222 COVID-19 vaccine. Method: immunoSEQ multiplex PCR; TCRdb's copy keeps in-frame clones and lacks some. The data hold some 180,000 clones, with approximately 89% observed a single time. Sequences were derived from peripheral blood, sampled 28 days after the second AZD1222 dose. Receptor source: an adult who received the AZD1222 COVID-19 vaccine. Both conserved end residues are trimmed from each CDR3. Fields, in order: J gene, V gene, CDR3 protein.

j_call: TRBJ2-7
v_call: TRBV19
cdr3_aa: ASSTHRGLRPYEQY

j_call: TRBJ1-2
v_call: TRBV12-3/TRBV12-4
cdr3_aa: ASRRDRAGYT

j_call: TRBJ1-1
v_call: TRBV5-4
cdr3_aa: ASSSFAQDRGGTEAF

j_call: TRBJ2-2
v_call: TRBV9
cdr3_aa: ASSLSGGRGSGLGTGELF

j_call: TRBJ1-6
v_call: TRBV10-2
cdr3_aa: ASSATGTGSSYNSPLH

j_call: TRBJ2-3
v_call: TRBV2
cdr3_aa: ASSYPDTQY

j_call: TRBJ2-7
v_call: TRBV9
cdr3_aa: ASSVGGDASLYEQY

j_call: TRBJ2-7
v_call: TRBV5-1
cdr3_aa: ASSLAQGPNYEQY

j_call: TRBJ1-1
v_call: TRBV12-3/TRBV12-4
cdr3_aa: ASSHLSGAGAF

j_call: TRBJ2-1
v_call: TRBV19
cdr3_aa: ASSKYSGKPINEQF

j_call: TRBJ2-2
v_call: TRBV19
cdr3_aa: ASSIVGVSGELF